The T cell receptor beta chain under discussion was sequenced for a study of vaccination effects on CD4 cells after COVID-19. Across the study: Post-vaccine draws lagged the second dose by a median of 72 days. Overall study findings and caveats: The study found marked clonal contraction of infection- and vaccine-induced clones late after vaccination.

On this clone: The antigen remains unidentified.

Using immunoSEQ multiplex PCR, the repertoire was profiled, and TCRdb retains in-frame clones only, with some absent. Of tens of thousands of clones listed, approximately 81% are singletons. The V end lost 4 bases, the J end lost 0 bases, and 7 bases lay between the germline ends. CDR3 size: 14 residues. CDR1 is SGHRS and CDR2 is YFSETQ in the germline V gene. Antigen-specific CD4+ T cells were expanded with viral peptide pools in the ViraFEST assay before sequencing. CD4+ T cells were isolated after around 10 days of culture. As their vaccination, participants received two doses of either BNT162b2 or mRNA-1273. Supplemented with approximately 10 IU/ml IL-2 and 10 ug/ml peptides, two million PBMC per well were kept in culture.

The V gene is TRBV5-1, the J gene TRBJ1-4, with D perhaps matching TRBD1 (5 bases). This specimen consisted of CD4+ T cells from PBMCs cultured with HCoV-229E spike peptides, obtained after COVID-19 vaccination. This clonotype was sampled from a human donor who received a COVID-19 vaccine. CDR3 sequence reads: CASSQTATNEKLFF. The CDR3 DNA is TGCGCCAGCAGCCAGACAGCAACTAATGAAAAACTGTTTTTT.